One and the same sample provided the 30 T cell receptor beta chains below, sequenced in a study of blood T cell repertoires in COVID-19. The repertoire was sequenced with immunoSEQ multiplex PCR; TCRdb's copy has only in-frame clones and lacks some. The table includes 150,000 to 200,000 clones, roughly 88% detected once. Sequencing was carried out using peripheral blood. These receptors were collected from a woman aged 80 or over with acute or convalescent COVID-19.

The CDR3 loop is CSAGWGAGDNEQFF. Here the CDR3 DNA reads TGCAGCGCCGGTTGGGGCGCAGGGGACAATGAGCAGTTCTTC. The chain combines TRBV29-1 with TRBJ2-1; maybe TRBD1 (6 bases). The CDR3 has 14 residues. Germline lookup yields CDR1 SQVTM and CDR2 ANQGSEA. Trimming took off 7 bases at V and 5 bases at J, with 18 bases between the two ends.

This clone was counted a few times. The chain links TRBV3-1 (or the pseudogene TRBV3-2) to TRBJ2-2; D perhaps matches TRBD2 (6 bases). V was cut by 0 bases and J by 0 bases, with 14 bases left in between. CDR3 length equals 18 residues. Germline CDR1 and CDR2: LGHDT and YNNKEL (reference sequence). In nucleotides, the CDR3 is TGTGCCAGCAGCCAAGATTGGGGGGTACCCTCGAACACCGGGGAGCTGTTTTTT. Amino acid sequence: CASSQDWGVPSNTGELFF.

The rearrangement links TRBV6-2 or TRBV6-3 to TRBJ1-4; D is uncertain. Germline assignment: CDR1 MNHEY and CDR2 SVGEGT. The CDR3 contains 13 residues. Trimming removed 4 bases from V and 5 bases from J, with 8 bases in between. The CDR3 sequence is CASSSHSNEKLFF. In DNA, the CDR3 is TGTGCCAGCAGTTCTCACAGCAATGAAAAACTGTTTTTT.

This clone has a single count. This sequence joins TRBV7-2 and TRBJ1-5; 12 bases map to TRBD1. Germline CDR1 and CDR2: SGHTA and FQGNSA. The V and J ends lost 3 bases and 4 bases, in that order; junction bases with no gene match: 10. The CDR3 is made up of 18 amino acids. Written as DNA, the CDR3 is TGTGCCAGCAGCTTCTTGACCGGGACAGGGGGCCGTAATCAGCCCCAGCATTTT. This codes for CASSFLTGTGGRNQPQHF.

The CDR3 DNA is TGTGCCAGCAGCGCAGTACAGGGGAATGTTGGTTCACCCCTCCACTTT. It yields the protein CASSAVQGNVGSPLHF. The chain has TRBV7-2 and TRBJ1-6; TRBD1 aligns across 7 bases. Unmatched junction bases numbered 13, after V lost 5 bases and J lost 9 bases. Germline CDR1 SGHTA, CDR2 FQGNSA. CDR3 size: 16 residues.

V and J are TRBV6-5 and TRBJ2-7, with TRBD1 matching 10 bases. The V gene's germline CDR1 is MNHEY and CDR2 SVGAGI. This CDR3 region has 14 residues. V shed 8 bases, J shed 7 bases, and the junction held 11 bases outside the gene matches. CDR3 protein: CASQVTGTGVEQYF. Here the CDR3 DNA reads TGTGCCAGCCAAGTTACCGGGACAGGGGTTGAGCAGTACTTC.

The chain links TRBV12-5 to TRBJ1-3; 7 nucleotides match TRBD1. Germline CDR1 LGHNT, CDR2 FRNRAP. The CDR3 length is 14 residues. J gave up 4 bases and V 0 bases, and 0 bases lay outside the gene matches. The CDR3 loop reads CASGLVTGGNTIYF. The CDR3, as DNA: TGTGCTAGTGGTTTGGTGACAGGGGGAAACACCATATATTTT.

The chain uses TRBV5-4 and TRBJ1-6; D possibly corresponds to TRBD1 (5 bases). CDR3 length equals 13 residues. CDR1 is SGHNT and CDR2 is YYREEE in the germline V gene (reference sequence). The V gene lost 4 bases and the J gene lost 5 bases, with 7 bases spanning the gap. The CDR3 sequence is CASSPGNNSPLHF. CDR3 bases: TGTGCCAGCAGCCCAGGGAATAATTCACCCCTCCACTTT.

In DNA form, the CDR3 reads TGTGCCAGCAACTTTGGGGGAGGGTCAGATACGCAGTATTTT. Residues: CASNFGGGSDTQYF. J is TRBJ2-3 and V is TRBV9; 7 bases are a match to TRBD2. J was trimmed by 4 bases and V by 6 bases; bases with no gene match: 8. The CDR3 sequence is 14 residues long. Germline CDR1 and CDR2: SGDLS and YYNGEE.

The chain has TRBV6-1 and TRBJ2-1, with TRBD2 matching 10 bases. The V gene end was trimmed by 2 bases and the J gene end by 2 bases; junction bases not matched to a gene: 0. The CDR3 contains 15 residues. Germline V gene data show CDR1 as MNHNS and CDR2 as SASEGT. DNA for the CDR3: TGTGCCAGCAGTGAACTAGCGGGAGCCTACAATGAGCAGTTCTTC. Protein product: CASSELAGAYNEQFF.

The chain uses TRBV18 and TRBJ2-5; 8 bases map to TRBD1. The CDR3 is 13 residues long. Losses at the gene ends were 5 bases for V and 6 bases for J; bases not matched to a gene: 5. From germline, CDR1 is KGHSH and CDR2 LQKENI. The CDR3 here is CASSSTGEKTQYF. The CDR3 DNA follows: TGTGCCAGCTCATCGACAGGGGAAAAGACCCAGTACTTC.

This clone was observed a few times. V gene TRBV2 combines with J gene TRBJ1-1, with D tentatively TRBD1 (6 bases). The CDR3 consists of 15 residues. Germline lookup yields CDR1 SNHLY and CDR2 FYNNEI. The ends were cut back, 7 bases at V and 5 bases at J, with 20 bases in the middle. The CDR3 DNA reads TGTGCCAGCAAGGGTCTGTCCGAGGGGGGGACTGAAGCTTTCTTT. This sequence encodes CASKGLSEGGTEAFF.

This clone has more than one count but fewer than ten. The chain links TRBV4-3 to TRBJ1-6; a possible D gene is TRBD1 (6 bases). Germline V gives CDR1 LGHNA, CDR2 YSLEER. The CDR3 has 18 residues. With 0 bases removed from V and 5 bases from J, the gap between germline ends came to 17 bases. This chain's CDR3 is CASSQDWGPYPNNSPLHF. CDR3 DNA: TGCGCCAGCAGCCAAGATTGGGGGCCCTACCCAAATAATTCACCCCTCCACTTT.

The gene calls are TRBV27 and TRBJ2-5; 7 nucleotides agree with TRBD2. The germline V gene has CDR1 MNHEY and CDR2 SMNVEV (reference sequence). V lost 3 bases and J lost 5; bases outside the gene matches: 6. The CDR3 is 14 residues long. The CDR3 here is CASSFWGGGETQYF. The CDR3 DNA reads TGTGCCAGCAGTTTTTGGGGGGGAGGCGAGACCCAGTACTTC.

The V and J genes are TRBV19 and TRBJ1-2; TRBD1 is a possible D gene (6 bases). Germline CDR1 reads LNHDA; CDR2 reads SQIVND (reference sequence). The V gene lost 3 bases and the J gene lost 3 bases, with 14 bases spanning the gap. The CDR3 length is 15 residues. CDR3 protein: CASSIPGGPYYGYTF. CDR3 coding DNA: TGTGCCAGTAGTATTCCCGGGGGGCCTTACTATGGCTACACCTTC.

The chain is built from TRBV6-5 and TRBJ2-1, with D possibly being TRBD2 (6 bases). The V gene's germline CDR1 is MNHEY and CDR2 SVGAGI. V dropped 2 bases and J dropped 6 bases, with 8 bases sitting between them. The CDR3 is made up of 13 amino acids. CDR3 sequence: CASSYGGSNEQFF. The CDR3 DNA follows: TGTGCCAGCAGTTACGGGGGGAGCAATGAGCAGTTCTTC.

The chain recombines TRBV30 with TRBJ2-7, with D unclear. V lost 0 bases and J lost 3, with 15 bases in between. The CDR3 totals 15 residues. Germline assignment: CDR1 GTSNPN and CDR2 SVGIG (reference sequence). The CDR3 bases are TGTGCCTGGAGTGTACCCAGCGTGGGTTTCTACGAGCAGTACTTC. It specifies CAWSVPSVGFYEQYF.

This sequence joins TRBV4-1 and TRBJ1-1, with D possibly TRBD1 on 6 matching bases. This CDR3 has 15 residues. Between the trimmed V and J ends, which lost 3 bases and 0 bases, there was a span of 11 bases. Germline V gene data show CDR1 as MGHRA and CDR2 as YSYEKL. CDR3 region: CASSQGQGMNTEAFF. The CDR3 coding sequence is TGCGCCAGCAGCCAGGGTCAGGGGATGAACACTGAAGCTTTCTTT.

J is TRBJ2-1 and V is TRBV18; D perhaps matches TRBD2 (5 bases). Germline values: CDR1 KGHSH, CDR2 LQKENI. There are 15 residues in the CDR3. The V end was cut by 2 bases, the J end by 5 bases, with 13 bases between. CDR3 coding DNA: TGTGCCAGCTCACCAGACGGACTTACCAACAATGAGCAGTTCTTC. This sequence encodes CASSPDGLTNNEQFF.

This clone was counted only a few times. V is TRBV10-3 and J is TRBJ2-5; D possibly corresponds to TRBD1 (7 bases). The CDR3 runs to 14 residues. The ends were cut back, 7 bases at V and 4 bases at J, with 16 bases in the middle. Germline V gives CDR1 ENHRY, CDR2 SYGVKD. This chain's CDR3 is CAINSDREVETQYF. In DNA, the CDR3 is TGTGCCATCAATTCAGACAGGGAGGTAGAGACCCAGTACTTC.

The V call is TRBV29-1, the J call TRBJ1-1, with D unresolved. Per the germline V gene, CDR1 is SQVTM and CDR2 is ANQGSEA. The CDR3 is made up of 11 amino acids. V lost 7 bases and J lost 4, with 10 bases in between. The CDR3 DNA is TGCAGCGGGAGAGCCCCCACTGAAGCTTTCTTT. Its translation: CSGRAPTEAFF.

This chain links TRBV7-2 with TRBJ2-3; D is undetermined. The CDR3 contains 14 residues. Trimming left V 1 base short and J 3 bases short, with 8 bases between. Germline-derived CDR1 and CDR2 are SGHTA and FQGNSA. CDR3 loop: CASSLGLQTDTQYF. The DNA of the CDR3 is TGTGCCAGCAGCTTAGGACTTCAGACAGATACGCAGTATTTT.

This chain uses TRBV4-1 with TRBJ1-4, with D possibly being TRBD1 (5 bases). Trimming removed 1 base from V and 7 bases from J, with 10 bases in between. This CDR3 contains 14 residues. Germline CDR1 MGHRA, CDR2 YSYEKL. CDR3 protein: CASSQGIQGEKLFF. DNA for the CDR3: TGCGCCAGCAGCCAAGGGATCCAGGGTGAAAAACTGTTTTTT.

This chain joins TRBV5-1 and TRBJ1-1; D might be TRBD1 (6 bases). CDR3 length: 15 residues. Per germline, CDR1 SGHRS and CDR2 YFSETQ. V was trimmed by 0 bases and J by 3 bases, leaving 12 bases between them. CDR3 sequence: CASSLDGTLYTEAFF. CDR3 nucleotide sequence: TGCGCCAGCAGCTTGGATGGGACACTATACACTGAAGCTTTCTTT.

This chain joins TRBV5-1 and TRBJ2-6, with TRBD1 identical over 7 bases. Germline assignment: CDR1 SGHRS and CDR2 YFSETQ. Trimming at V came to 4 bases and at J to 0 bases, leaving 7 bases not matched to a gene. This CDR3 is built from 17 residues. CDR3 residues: CASSEGALDSGANVLTF. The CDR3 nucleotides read TGCGCCAGCAGCGAGGGGGCGCTGGACTCTGGGGCCAACGTCCTGACTTTC.

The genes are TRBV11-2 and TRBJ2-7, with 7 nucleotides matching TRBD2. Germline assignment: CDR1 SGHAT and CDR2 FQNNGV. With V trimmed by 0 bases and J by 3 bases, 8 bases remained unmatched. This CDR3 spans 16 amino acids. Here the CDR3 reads CASSLDRRTRVYEQYF. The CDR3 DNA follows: TGTGCCAGCAGCTTAGACCGAAGGACTAGAGTCTACGAGCAGTACTTC.

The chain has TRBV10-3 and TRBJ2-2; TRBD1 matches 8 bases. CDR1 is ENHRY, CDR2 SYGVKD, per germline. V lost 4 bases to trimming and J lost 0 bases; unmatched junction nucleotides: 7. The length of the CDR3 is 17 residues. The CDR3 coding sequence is TGTGCCATCAGTGCGCCCTCGGACAGGGCGAACACCGGGGAGCTGTTTTTT. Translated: CAISAPSDRANTGELFF.

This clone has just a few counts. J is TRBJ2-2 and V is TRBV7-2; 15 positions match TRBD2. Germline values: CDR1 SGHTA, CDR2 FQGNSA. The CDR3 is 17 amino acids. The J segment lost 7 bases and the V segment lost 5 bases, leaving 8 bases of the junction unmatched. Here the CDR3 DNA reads TGTGCCAGCAGCCTTGGACTAGCGGGGGGGCACGGCGGGGAGCTGTTTTTT. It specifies CASSLGLAGGHGGELFF.

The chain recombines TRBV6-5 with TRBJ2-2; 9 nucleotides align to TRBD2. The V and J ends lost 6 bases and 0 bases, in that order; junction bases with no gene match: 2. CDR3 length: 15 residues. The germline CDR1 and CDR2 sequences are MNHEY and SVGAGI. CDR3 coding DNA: TGTGCCAGCAGGCCTAGCGGGGCGAACACCGGGGAGCTGTTTTTT. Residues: CASRPSGANTGELFF.

CDR3 nucleotide sequence: TGTGCCAGCAGTCCAACAGGAATCTCTGGAAACACCATATATTTT. It encodes CASSPTGISGNTIYF. The rearrangement links TRBV7-8 to TRBJ1-3; perhaps TRBD1 as D (5 bases). V lost 6 bases, J lost 0 bases, and 12 bases lay in between. Germline loops: CDR1 SGHVS, CDR2 FQNEAQ. The CDR3 runs to 15 residues.